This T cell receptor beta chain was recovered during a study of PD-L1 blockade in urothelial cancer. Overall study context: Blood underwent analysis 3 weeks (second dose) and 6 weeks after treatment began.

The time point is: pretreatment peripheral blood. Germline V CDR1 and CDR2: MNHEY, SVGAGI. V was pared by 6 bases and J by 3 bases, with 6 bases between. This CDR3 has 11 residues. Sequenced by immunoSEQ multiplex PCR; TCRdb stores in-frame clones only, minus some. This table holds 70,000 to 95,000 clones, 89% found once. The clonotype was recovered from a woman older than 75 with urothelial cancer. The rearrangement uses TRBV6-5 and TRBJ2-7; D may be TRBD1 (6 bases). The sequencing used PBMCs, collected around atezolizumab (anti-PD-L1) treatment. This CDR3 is CASRDSYEQYF. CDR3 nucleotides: TGTGCCAGCAGGGACAGCTACGAGCAGTACTTC.